The clone carrying this TCR beta chain was detected ten times or more. The target antigen is unknown. The sample carries other DNA sequences with the same CDR3. The TCR beta libraries used 2 to 2.5 micrograms of genomic DNA that came from cryopreserved PBMCs. This CDR3 comprises 14 residues. V was clipped by 5 bases and J by 4 bases; unmatched bases: 3. Germline loops: CDR1 SGHTA, CDR2 FQGNSA. Method: immunoSEQ multiplex PCR; TCRdb's copy keeps in-frame clones and lacks some. Among roughly 180,000 clones listed, 70% to 85% were seen once. The data were taken from a study of cytotoxic CD8 clonotypes in ibrutinib-treated CLL. The study, taken as a whole, reports: A difference in sampling times existed between sustained-remission and progressing patients.

The gene calls are TRBV7-2 and TRBJ2-5, with 11 bases lining up with TRBD2. The sequencing used PBMCs, collected after 24 months of ibrutinib treatment. The sequence was obtained from a human donor with chronic lymphocytic leukemia. The CDR3 is CASSLLAGGETQYF. The CDR3 region has the DNA TGTGCCAGCAGCCTGCTAGCGGGGGGAGAGACCCAGTACTTC.